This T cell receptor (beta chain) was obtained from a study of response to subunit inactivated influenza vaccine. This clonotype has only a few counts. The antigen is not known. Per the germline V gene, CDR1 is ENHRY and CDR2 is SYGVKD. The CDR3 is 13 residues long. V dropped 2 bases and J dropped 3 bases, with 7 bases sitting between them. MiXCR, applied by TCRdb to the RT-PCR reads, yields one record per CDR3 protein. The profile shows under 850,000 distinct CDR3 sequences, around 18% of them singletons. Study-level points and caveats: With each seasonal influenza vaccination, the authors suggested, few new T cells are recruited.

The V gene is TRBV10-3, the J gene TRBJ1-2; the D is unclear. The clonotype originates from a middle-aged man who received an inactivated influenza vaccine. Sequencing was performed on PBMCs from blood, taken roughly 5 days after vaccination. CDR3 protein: CAISEGRDYGYTF. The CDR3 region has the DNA TGTGCCATCAGTGAGGGACGGGACTATGGCTACACCTTC.